This T cell receptor beta chain came from a study of tumor and adjacent non-tumor tissue in lung cancer. Across the study: There were some 12 adenocarcinoma, a couple of squamous cell carcinoma and 1 small cell lung cancer cases.

A modified ARM-PCR protocol with three rounds of nested PCR amplified TCRbeta. TCRdb used MiXCR to reprocess the multiplex PCR reads, holding one entry per CDR3 protein. The sample yields under 80,000 distinct CDR3 sequences, around three quarters seen once. The template was RNA from unsorted bulk tissue. Distant lung tissue was collected more than 3 cm away from the tumor edge. CDR1 and CDR2 from the germline V gene are PRHDT and FYEKMQ (reference sequence). There are 15 residues in the CDR3. Trimming removed 3 bases from V and 2 bases from J, with 12 bases in between. Sequencing was performed on distant non-tumor lung tissue. This TCR was sampled from a man aged 55 to 70 with non-small cell lung cancer. This sequence joins TRBV13 and TRBJ2-3; D gene uncertain. The CDR3 is CASSFESQNTDTQYF. The CDR3 bases are TGTGCCAGCAGCTTTGAGAGTCAGAACACAGATACGCAGTATTTT.